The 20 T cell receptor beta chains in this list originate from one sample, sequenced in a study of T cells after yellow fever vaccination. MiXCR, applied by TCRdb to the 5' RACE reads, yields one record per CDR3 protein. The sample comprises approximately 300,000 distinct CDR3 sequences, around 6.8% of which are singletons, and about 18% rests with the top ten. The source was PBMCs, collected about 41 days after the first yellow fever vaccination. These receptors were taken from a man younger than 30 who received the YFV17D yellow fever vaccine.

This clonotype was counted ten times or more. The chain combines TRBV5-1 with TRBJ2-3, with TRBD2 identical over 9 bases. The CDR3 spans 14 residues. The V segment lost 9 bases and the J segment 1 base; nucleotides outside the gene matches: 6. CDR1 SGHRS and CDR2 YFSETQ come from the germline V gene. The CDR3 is CATSWTSGTDTQYF. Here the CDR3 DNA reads TGCGCCACCTCCTGGACTAGCGGCACAGATACGCAGTATTTT.

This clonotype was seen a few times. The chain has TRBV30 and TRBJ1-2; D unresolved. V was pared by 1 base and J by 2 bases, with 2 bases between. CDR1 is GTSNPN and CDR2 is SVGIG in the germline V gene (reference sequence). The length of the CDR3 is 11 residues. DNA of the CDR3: TGTGCCTGGAGTGAAAACTATGGCTACACCTTC. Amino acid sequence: CAWSENYGYTF.

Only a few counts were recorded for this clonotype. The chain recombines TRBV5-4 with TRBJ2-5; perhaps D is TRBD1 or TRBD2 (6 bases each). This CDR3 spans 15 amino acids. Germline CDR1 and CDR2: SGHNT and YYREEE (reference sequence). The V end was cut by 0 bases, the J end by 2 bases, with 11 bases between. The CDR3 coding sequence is TGTGCCAGCAGCTTGGTGGGGGGCGGGCAAGAGACCCAGTACTTC. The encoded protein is CASSLVGGGQETQYF. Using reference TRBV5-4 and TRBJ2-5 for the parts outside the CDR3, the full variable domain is ETGVTQSPTHLIKTRGQQVTLRCSSQSGHNTVSWYQQALGQGPQFIFQYYREEENGRGNFPPRFSGLQFPNYSSELNVNALELDDSALYLCASSLVGGGQETQYFGPGTRLLVL.

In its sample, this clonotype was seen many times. The CDR3 DNA follows: TGTGCCAGCAGCTTGTTGGGTACCTACAATGAGCAGTTCTTC. Protein product: CASSLLGTYNEQFF. The V and J genes are TRBV5-4 and TRBJ2-1; D remains ambiguous. Germline values: CDR1 SGHNT, CDR2 YYREEE (reference sequence). V was pared by 1 base and J by 2 bases, with 7 bases between. The CDR3 has 14 amino acids. The entire variable domain, with the rest obtained from reference TRBV5-4 and TRBJ2-1, is as follows: ETGVTQSPTHLIKTRGQQVTLRCSSQSGHNTVSWYQQALGQGPQFIFQYYREEENGRGNFPPRFSGLQFPNYSSELNVNALELDDSALYLCASSLLGTYNEQFFGPGTRLTVL.

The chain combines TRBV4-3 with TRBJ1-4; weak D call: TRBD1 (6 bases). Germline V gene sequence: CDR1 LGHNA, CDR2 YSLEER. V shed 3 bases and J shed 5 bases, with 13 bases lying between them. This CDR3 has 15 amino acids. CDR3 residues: CASSQGAGHNEKLFF. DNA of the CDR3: TGCGCCAGCAGCCAGGGGGCCGGACACAATGAAAAACTGTTTTTT.

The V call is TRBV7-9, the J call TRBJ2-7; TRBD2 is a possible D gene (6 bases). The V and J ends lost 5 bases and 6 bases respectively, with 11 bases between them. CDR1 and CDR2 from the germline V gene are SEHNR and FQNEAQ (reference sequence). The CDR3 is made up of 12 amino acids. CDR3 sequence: CASSPGDGEQYF. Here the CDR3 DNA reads TGTGCCAGCAGCCCGGGGGATGGCGAGCAGTACTTC.

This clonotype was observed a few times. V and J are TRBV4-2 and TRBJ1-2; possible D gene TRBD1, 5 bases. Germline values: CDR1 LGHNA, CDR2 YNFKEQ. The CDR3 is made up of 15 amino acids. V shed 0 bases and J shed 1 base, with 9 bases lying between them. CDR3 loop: CASSQDGGINYGYTF. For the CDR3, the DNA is TGTGCCAGCAGCCAAGACGGGGGAATTAACTATGGCTACACCTTC.

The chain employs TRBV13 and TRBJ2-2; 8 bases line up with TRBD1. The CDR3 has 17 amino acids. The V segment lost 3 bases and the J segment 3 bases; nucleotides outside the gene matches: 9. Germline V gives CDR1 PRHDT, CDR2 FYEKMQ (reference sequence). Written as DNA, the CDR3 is TGTGCCAGCAGCTTCACTCGACAGGGGTGGCACACCGGGGAGCTGTTTTTT. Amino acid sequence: CASSFTRQGWHTGELFF.

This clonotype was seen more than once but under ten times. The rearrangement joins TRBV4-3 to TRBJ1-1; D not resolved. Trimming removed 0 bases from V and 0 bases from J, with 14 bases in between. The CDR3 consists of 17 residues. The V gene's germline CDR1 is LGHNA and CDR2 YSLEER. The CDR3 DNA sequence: TGCGCCAGCAGCCAAGACTTAAGGAGGGTTATGAACACTGAAGCTTTCTTT. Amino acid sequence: CASSQDLRRVMNTEAFF.

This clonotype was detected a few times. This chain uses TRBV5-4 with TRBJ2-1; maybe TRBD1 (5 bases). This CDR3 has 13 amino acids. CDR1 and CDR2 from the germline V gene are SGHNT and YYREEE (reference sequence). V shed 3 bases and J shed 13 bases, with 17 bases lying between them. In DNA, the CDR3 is TGTGCCAGCAGCTGGGATCCCAACAGGTCTCAGTTCTTC. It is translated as CASSWDPNRSQFF.

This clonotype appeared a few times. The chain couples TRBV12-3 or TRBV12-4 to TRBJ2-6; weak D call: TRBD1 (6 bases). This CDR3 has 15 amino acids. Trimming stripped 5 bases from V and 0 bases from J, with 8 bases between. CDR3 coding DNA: TGTGCCAGCAGTAGGACAGCCTCTGGGGCCAACGTCCTGACTTTC. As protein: CASSRTASGANVLTF.

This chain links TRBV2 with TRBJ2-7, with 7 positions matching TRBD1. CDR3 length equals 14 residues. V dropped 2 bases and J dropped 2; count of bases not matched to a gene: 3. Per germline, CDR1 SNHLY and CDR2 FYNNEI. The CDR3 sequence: CASSEQGVTYEQYF. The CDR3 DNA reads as TGTGCCAGCAGTGAACAGGGGGTCACCTACGAGCAGTACTTC.

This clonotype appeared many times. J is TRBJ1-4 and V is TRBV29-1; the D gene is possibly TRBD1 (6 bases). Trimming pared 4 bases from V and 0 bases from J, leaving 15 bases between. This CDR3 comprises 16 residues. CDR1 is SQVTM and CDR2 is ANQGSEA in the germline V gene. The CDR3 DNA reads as TGCAGCGTTGCTACAGGGTGGGGCGCAACTAATGAAAAACTGTTTTTT. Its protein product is CSVATGWGATNEKLFF.

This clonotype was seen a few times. The DNA of the CDR3 is TGTGCCAGCAGCTTAGTTACAGGGAAGGTTGGGAACTATGGCTACACCTTC. As protein: CASSLVTGKVGNYGYTF. V is TRBV7-9 and J is TRBJ1-2; D is perhaps TRBD1 (6 bases). V was trimmed by 1 base and J by 2 bases, leaving 17 bases between them. Per the germline V gene, CDR1 is SEHNR and CDR2 is FQNEAQ (reference sequence). CDR3 length: 17 residues.

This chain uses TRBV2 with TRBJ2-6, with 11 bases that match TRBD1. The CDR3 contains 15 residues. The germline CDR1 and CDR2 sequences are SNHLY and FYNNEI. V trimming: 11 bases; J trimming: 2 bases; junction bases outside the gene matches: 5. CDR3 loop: CAGGQGATGANVLTF. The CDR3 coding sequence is TGTGCCGGCGGACAGGGGGCCACTGGGGCCAACGTCCTGACTTTC.

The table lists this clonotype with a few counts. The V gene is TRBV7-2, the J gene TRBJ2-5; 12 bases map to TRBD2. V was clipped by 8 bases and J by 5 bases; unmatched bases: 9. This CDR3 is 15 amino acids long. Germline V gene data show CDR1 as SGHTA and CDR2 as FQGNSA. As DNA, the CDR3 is TGTGCCAGCCAACTAGCGGGGGGCCATCCCGAGACCCAGTACTTC. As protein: CASQLAGGHPETQYF.

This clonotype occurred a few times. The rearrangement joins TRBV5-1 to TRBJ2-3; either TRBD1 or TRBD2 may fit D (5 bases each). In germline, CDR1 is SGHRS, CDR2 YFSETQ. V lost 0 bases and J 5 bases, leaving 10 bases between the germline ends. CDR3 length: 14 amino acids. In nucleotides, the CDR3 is TGCGCCAGCAGCTTGGGAGGGGCGATAGATACGCAGTATTTT. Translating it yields CASSLGGAIDTQYF.

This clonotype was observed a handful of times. The CDR3 region is CASSTNTENYGYTF. Written as DNA, the CDR3 is TGTGCCAGCAGCACAAATACAGAGAACTATGGCTACACCTTC. The rearrangement joins TRBV7-9 to TRBJ1-2; D gene uncertain. V lost 5 bases and J lost 2, with 12 bases in between. The CDR3 length is 14 residues. The germline gives CDR1 SEHNR, CDR2 FQNEAQ (reference sequence).

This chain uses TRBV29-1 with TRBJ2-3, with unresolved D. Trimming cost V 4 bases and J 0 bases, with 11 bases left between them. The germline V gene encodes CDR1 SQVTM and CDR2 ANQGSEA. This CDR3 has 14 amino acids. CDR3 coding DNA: TGCAGCGTTGTCGGATATAGTAGCACAGATACGCAGTATTTT. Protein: CSVVGYSSTDTQYF.

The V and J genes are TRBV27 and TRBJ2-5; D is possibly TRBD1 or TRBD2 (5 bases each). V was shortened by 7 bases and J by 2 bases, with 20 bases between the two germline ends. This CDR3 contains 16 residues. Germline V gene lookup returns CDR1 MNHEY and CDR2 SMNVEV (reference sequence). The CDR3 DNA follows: TGTGCCAGCACTAACCTCCCCCGGGGCGCACAAGAGACCCAGTACTTC. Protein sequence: CASTNLPRGAQETQYF.